What follows are 5 T cell receptor beta chains derived from one specimen sequenced in a study of sequential checkpoint blockade in melanoma. Generated by immunoSEQ multiplex PCR, the TCRdb table keeps only in-frame clones and is missing some. The data contain about 20,000 clones, 82% of them singletons. The sample's treatment: randomized to nivolumab then ipilimumab (arm A) or the reverse (arm B). The material was CD8+ T cells sorted from blood (inferred from file names), obtained from a patient given nivolumab and ipilimumab in sequence. Source of these receptors: a human donor with melanoma.

This clone was counted a few times. The chain combines TRBV28 with TRBJ1-5; perhaps TRBD1 as D (5 bases). The CDR3 sequence is 16 residues long. From germline, CDR1 is MDHEN and CDR2 SYDVKM. Trimming removed 7 bases at V and 4 bases at J, with 20 bases between. CDR3 sequence: CASTNSGGGLNQPQHF. The CDR3 bases are TGTGCCAGCACGAACAGCGGGGGGGGTCTTAATCAGCCCCAGCATTTT. The full variable domain, completed using reference TRBV28 and TRBJ1-5, is DVKVTQSSRYLVKRTGEKVFLECVQDMDHENMFWYRQDPGLGLRLIYFSYDVKMKEKGDIPEGYSVSREKKERFSLILESASTNQTSMYLCASTNSGGGLNQPQHFGDGTRLSIL.

The rearrangement links TRBV10-3 to TRBJ2-3; TRBD2 matches 8 bases. Unmatched junction bases numbered 21, after V lost 10 bases and J lost 3 bases. Germline V lookup: CDR1 ENHRY, CDR2 SYGVKD. CDR3 length: 18 amino acids. CDR3 sequence (DNA): TGTGCCACCACGCGTATAAAACTAGCGGCCACAGTTACAGATACGCAGTATTTT. The encoded protein is CATTRIKLAATVTDTQYF.

The chain has TRBV5-1 and TRBJ2-1; D is unresolved. The V end lost 3 bases, the J end lost 7 bases, and 5 bases lay between the germline ends. The CDR3 is 11 amino acids. CDR1 is SGHRS, CDR2 YFSETQ, per germline. The CDR3 DNA reads as TGCGCCAGCAGCTGGGCAAATGAGCAGTTCTTC. Translation gives CASSWANEQFF.

This rearrangement joins TRBV28 to TRBJ1-5, with no clear D. The germline V and J ends were trimmed by 6 bases and 3 bases, with 6 bases remaining between them. CDR1 and CDR2 from the germline V gene are MDHEN and SYDVKM. The CDR3 has 12 residues. The CDR3 DNA is TGTGCCAGCAGAGACTCCAATCAGCCCCAGCATTTT. Its protein is CASRDSNQPQHF. Full variable domain (outside the CDR3, taken from reference TRBV28 and TRBJ1-5): DVKVTQSSRYLVKRTGEKVFLECVQDMDHENMFWYRQDPGLGLRLIYFSYDVKMKEKGDIPEGYSVSREKKERFSLILESASTNQTSMYLCASRDSNQPQHFGDGTRLSIL.

The chain uses TRBV15 and TRBJ2-1, with 14 bases matching TRBD2. V lost 1 base, J lost 7 bases, and 0 bases stayed unmatched. Germline assignment: CDR1 LNHNV and CDR2 YYDKDF (reference sequence). This CDR3 is 15 amino acids long. CDR3 coding DNA: TGTGCCACCAGCAGAGGGACTAGCGGGGGGAATGAGCAGTTCTTC. Amino acid sequence: CATSRGTSGGNEQFF.